What follows describes a single T cell receptor beta chain. Profiling relied on immunoSEQ multiplex PCR, and the TCRdb table lists in-frame clones only, not all of them. This table has approximately 220,000 clones, 80% to 90% appearing once. J gave up 4 bases and V 7 bases, and 7 bases lay outside the gene matches. This CDR3 has 15 residues. Germline CDR1 LGHNT, CDR2 FRNRAP. The sample originates from a study of blood T cell repertoires in COVID-19. Exposed volunteers were people who met a COVID-19 case within 2 weeks before study entry. Specimen: PBMCs or T cells enriched from blood (not recorded which). The TCR was taken from a woman in her forties or fifties who had been exposed to COVID-19. The rearrangement links TRBV12-5 to TRBJ1-1; TRBD1 matches at 12 bases. The DNA for the CDR3 is TGTGCTAGTGCTCCGGGACAGGGGGCGGGCACTGAAGCTTTCTTT. Translating gives CASAPGQGAGTEAFF.